Following are 17 T cell receptor beta chains from one sample sequenced in a study of cytomegalovirus exposure and HLA in healthy donors. Generated by immunoSEQ multiplex PCR, the TCRdb table keeps only in-frame clones and is missing some. The sample contains around 140,000 clones, 70% to 90% of which appear only once. Sequencing input: PBMCs. These receptors came from a young man in good health and CMV-seropositive.

This clone was seen a handful of times. The rearrangement joins TRBV5-4 to TRBJ2-7; 10 nucleotides line up with TRBD2. The junction had 3 bases not matched to a gene; V was cut back by 0 bases and J by 3 bases. Germline assignment: CDR1 SGHNT and CDR2 YYREEE (reference sequence). This CDR3 has 15 amino acids. The CDR3 spells CASSLAPSGSYEQYF. DNA for the CDR3: TGTGCCAGCAGCTTGGCTCCTAGCGGGAGCTACGAGCAGTACTTC.

This sequence joins TRBV7-6 and TRBJ2-1; D may be TRBD2 (6 bases). The germline CDR1 and CDR2 sequences are SGHVS and FNYEAQ. Trimming stripped 4 bases from V and 3 bases from J, with 16 bases between. This CDR3 contains 16 residues. Here the CDR3 DNA reads TGTGCCAGCAGCTCAGTCGGGACGGGAGTCTACAATGAGCAGTTCTTC. This encodes CASSSVGTGVYNEQFF.

The chain couples TRBV27 to TRBJ2-1; tentatively, D is TRBD1 (6 bases). Between the trimmed V and J ends, which lost 2 bases and 7 bases, there was a span of 15 bases. Looked up from germline, CDR1 is MNHEY and CDR2 is SMNVEV (reference sequence). The length of the CDR3 is 15 residues. CDR3 sequence reads: CASSLKQGITNEQFF. The DNA of the CDR3 is TGTGCCAGCAGTTTAAAACAGGGAATTACGAATGAGCAGTTCTTC.

The genes are TRBV10-3 and TRBJ1-3; D not resolved. The CDR3 totals 13 residues. Trimming took off 6 bases at V and 3 bases at J, with 9 bases between the two ends. Germline loops: CDR1 ENHRY, CDR2 SYGVKD. The CDR3 is CAISGAFGNTIYF. In nucleotides, the CDR3 is TGTGCCATCAGCGGAGCCTTTGGAAACACCATATATTTT.

The chain couples TRBV5-6 to TRBJ2-3; possibly TRBD2 for D (5 bases). The CDR3 covers 16 residues. V gave up 2 bases and J gave up 2 bases, with 15 bases separating them. Germline-derived CDR1 and CDR2 are SGHDT and YYEEEE. CDR3 in amino acids: CASSFPGIAVTDTQYF. Written as DNA, the CDR3 is TGTGCCAGCAGCTTTCCCGGGATTGCTGTCACAGATACGCAGTATTTT. The whole variable domain, remainder taken from reference TRBV5-6 and TRBJ2-3, is DAGVTQSPTHLIKTRGQQVTLRCSPKSGHDTVSWYQQALGQGPQFIFQYYEEEERQRGNFPDRFSGHQFPNYSSELNVNALLLGDSALYLCASSFPGIAVTDTQYFGPGTRLTVL.

The V call is TRBV2, the J call TRBJ2-1; the match to TRBD2 covers 15 bases. The CDR3 sequence is 18 residues long. The germline CDR1 and CDR2 sequences are SNHLY and FYNNEI. Trimming cost V 4 bases and J 8 bases; bases outside gene matches: 12. The CDR3 coding sequence is TGTGCCAGCAGTGGGACTAGCGGGAGGGCCGAAGACCCCCATGAGCAGTTCTTC. Translating gives CASSGTSGRAEDPHEQFF.

CDR3 sequence reads: CSVEGLRGRGAYEQYF. CDR3 nucleotides: TGCAGCGTTGAAGGGCTTCGGGGGCGGGGGGCCTACGAGCAGTACTTC. V gene TRBV29-1 combines with J gene TRBJ2-7; 8 bases align to TRBD2. Per the germline V gene, CDR1 is SQVTM and CDR2 is ANQGSEA. V was pared by 1 base and J by 2 bases, with 10 bases of the junction left unmatched. The CDR3 runs to 16 residues.

The V call is TRBV11-3, the J call TRBJ2-1, with D perhaps matching TRBD1 (6 bases). CDR1 and CDR2 (germline): SGHNT, YENEEA. The CDR3 runs to 13 residues. Trimming took off 6 bases at V and 4 bases at J, with 10 bases between the two ends. The CDR3: CASRSTGYNEQFF. CDR3 coding DNA: TGTGCCAGCAGATCCACAGGGTACAATGAGCAGTTCTTC.

This clone occurred once. The J gene is TRBJ1-5, the V gene TRBV19; the match to TRBD1 covers 9 bases. The CDR3 totals 15 residues. The germline gives CDR1 LNHDA, CDR2 SQIVND (reference sequence). V gave up 7 bases and J gave up 2 bases; unmatched junction bases: 6. The CDR3 DNA reads TGTGCCAGTATGGGGACAGGGATTGGCAATCAGCCCCAGCATTTT. Protein product: CASMGTGIGNQPQHF.

This sequence joins TRBV10-3 and TRBJ2-2; 7 bases are a match to TRBD1. Germline V CDR1 and CDR2: ENHRY, SYGVKD. The CDR3 has 15 amino acids. V lost 0 bases and J lost 6; bases outside the gene matches: 4. The CDR3 bases are TGTGCCATCAGTGAGTCTGGACAGGTGGCCGGGGAGCTGTTTTTT. It is translated as CAISESGQVAGELFF.

This chain links TRBV19 with TRBJ1-2; D call uncertain. V lost 7 bases, J lost 7 bases, and 16 bases lay in between. Looked up from germline, CDR1 is LNHDA and CDR2 is SQIVND (reference sequence). This CDR3 has 13 amino acids. The CDR3 reads CASTGFLKSGYTF. The CDR3 region has the DNA TGTGCCAGTACAGGATTTTTAAAAAGTGGCTACACCTTC.

J is TRBJ2-2 and V is TRBV6-1; 10 nucleotides agree with TRBD1. Germline-derived CDR1 and CDR2 are MNHNS and SASEGT. After removal of 0 bases from V and 8 bases from J, the junction contained 6 bases not matched to a gene. The length of the CDR3 is 16 residues. CDR3 DNA: TGTGCCAGCAGTGAAGCGCGACAGGGGGCAGGTGGGGAGCTGTTTTTT. Its translation is CASSEARQGAGGELFF.

V is TRBV5-6 and J is TRBJ1-1, with D hard to call. The CDR3 contains 14 residues. Trimming removed 4 bases at V and 0 bases at J, with 10 bases between. The germline gives CDR1 SGHDT, CDR2 YYEEEE. CDR3 in amino acids: CASSEGGMNTEAFF. The CDR3 DNA reads as TGTGCCAGCAGCGAGGGTGGAATGAACACTGAAGCTTTCTTT.

The V and J genes are TRBV21-1 and TRBJ2-2; whether TRBD2, the table's D call, matches the DNA was not checked. TRBV21-1 has pseudogene status. The CDR3 runs to 19 residues. In DNA, the CDR3 is TGTGCCAGCAGGATGGGACTAGCGGGGGGTCTTACGAACACCGGGGAGCTGTTTTTT. Protein sequence: CASRMGLAGGLTNTGELFF.

This clone was counted only a few times. The rearrangement joins TRBV7-9 to TRBJ2-1; 8 nucleotides agree with TRBD2. The germline V gene encodes CDR1 SEHNR and CDR2 FQNEAQ (reference sequence). J gave up 5 bases and V 5 bases, and 8 bases lay outside the gene matches. There are 15 residues in the CDR3. The CDR3 nucleotides read TGTGCCAGCAGCCCACGGTCGGGGGGGAACAATGAGCAGTTCTTC. Encoded protein: CASSPRSGGNNEQFF.

V is TRBV4-2 and J is TRBJ2-7; 7 nucleotides match TRBD1. This CDR3 contains 14 residues. Germline CDR1 reads LGHNA; CDR2 reads YNFKEQ. V dropped 4 bases and J dropped 0; count of bases not matched to a gene: 3. The CDR3 DNA reads as TGTGCCAGCAGCCGAGGGGGCACCTCCTACGAGCAGTACTTC. Translation gives CASSRGGTSYEQYF.

The chain couples TRBV23-1 to TRBJ2-7; a possible D gene is TRBD2 (5 bases). TRBV23-1 is filed as an ORF, its function uncertain. The CDR3 is 16 amino acids. The V and J ends lost 0 bases and 1 base respectively, with 13 bases between them. The CDR3 spells CASSQSGILISYEQYF. The CDR3, as DNA: TGCGCCAGCAGTCAATCCGGGATATTAATATCCTACGAGCAGTACTTC.